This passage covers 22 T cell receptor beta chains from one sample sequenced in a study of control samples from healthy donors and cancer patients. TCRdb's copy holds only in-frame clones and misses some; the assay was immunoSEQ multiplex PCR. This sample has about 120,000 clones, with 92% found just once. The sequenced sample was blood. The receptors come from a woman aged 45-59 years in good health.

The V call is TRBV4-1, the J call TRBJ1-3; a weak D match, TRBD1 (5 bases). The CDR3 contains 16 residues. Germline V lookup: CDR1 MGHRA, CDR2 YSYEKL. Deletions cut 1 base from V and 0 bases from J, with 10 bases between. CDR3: CASSQAVGPSGNTIYF. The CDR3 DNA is TGCGCCAGCAGCCAAGCCGTGGGGCCCTCTGGAAACACCATATATTTT.

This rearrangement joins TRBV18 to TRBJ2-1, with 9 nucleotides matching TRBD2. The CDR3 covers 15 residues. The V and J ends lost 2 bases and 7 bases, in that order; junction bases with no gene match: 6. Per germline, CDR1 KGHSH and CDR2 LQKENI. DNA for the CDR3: TGTGCCAGCTCACCAAGTAGACTAGCGGATAATGAGCAGTTCTTC. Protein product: CASSPSRLADNEQFF.

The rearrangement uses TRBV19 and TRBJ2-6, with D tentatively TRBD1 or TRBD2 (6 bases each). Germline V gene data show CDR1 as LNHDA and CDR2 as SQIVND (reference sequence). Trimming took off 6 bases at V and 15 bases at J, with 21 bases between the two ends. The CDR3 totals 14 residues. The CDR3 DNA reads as TGTGCCAGTAGCCTTATGGGTAAGGGGGGAGGCCTGACTTTC. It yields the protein CASSLMGKGGGLTF.

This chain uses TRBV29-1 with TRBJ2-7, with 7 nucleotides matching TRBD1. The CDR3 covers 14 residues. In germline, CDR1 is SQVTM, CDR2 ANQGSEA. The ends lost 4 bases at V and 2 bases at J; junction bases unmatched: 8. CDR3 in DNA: TGCAGCGTTGGGATCAGGGGGAACACCTACGAGCAGTACTTC. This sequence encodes CSVGIRGNTYEQYF.

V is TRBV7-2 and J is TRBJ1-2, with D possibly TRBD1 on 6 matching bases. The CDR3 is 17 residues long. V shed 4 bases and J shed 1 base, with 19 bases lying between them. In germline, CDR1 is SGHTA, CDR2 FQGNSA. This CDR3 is CASSSGVTGRRNYGYTF. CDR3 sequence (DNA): TGTGCCAGCAGCTCAGGGGTCACAGGCAGACGTAACTATGGCTACACCTTC.

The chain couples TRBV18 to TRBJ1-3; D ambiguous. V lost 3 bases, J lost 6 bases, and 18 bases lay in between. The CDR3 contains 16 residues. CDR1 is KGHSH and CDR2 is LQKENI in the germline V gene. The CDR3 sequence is CASSPSGTQLKNTIYF. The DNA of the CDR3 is TGTGCCAGCTCACCGTCCGGTACGCAGCTGAAAAACACCATATATTTT.

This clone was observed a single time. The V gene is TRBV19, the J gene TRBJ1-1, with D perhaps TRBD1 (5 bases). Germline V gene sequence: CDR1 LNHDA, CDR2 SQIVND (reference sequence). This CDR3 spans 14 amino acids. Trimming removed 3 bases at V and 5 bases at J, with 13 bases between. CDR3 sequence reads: CASSIRDSGTEAFF. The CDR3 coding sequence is TGTGCCAGTAGTATTCGGGACTCTGGAACTGAAGCTTTCTTT.

CDR3 sequence reads: CASSLRYGYTF. CDR3 in DNA: TGTGCCAGCAGCTTGCGCTATGGCTACACCTTC. V and J are TRBV7-2 and TRBJ1-2, with unresolved D. The CDR3 consists of 11 residues. Trimming took 3 bases from V and 4 from J, leaving 3 bases between them. The germline CDR1 and CDR2 sequences are SGHTA and FQGNSA. Supplemented by reference TRBV7-2 and TRBJ1-2, the full variable domain reads GAGVSQSPSNKVTEKGKDVELRCDPISGHTALYWYRQSLGQGLEFLIYFQGNSAPDKSGLPSDRFSAERTGGSVSTLTIQRTQQEDSAVYLCASSLRYGYTFGSGTRLTVV.

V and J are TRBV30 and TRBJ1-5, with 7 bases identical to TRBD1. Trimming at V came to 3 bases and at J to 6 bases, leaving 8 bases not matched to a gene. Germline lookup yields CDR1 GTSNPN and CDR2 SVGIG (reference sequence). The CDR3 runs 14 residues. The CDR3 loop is CAWSLDRVGQPQHF. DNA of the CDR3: TGTGCCTGGAGCTTAGACAGGGTAGGTCAGCCCCAGCATTTT.

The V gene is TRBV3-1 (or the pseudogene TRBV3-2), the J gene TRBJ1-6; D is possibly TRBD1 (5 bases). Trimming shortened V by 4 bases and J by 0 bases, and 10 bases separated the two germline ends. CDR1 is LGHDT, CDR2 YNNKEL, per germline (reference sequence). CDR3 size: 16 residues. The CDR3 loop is CASSPQGSSYNSPLHF. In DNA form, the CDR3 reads TGTGCCAGCAGCCCGCAGGGCAGCTCCTATAATTCACCCCTCCACTTT.

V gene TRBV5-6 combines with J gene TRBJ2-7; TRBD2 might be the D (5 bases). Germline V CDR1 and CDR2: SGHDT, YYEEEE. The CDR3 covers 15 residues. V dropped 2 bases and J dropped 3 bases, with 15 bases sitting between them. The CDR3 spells CASSFVRGGDYEQYF. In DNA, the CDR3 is TGTGCCAGCAGCTTCGTTCGAGGAGGAGACTACGAGCAGTACTTC.

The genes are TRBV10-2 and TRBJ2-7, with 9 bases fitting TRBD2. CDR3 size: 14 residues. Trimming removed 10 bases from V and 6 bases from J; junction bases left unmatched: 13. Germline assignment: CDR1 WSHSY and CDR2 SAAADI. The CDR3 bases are TGCGCCACCAGGGAAGCGGGGGGAGTTTCCGAGCAGTACTTC. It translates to CATREAGGVSEQYF.

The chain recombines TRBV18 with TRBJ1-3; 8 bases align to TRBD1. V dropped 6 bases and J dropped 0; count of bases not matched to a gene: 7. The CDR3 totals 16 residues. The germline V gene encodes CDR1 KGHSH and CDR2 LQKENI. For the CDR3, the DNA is TGTGCCAGCTCCCCCGGGACAGGCACCTCTGGAAACACCATATATTTT. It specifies CASSPGTGTSGNTIYF. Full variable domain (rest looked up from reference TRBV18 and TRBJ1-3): NAGVMQNPRHLVRRRGQEARLRCSPMKGHSHVYWYRQLPEEGLKFMVYLQKENIIDESGMPKERFSAEFPKEGPSILRIQQVVRGDSAAYFCASSPGTGTSGNTIYFGEGSWLTVV.

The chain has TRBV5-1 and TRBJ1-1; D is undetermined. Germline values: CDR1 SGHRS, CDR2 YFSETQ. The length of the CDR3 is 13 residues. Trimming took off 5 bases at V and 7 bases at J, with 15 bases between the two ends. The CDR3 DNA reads TGCGCCAGCAGGTTGACCTTGGGGAATGAAGCTTTCTTT. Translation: CASRLTLGNEAFF.

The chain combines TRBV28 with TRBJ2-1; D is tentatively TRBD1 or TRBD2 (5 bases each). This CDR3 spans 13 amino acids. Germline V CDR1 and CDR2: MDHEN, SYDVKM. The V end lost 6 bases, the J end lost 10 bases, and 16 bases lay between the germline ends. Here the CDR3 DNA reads TGTGCCAGCAGGCTACCCGGGACCCAAGAGCAGTTCTTC. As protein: CASRLPGTQEQFF.

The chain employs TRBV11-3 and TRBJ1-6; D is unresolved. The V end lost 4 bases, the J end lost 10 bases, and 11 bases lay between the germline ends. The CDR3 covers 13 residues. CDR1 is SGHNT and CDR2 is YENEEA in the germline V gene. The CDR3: CASSSQLGSPLHF. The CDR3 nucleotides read TGTGCCAGCAGCTCTCAATTGGGATCACCCCTCCACTTT.

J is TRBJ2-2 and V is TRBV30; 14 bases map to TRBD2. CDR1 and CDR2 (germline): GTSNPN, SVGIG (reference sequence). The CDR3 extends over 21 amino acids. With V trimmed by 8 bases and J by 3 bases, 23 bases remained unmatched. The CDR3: CAREKFGTSGSSFGDTGELFF. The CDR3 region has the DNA TGTGCCCGTGAAAAATTCGGGACTAGCGGGAGTAGCTTCGGAGACACCGGGGAGCTGTTTTTT.

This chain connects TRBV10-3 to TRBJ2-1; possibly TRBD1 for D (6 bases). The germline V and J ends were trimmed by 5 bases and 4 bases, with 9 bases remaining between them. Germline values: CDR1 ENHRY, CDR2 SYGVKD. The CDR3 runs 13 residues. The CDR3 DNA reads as TGTGCCATCAGTAAGACAGGTTACAATGAGCAGTTCTTC. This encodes CAISKTGYNEQFF.

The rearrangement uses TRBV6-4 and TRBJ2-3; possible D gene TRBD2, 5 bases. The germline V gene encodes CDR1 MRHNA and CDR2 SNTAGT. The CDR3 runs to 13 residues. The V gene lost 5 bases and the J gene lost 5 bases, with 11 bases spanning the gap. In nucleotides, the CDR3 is TGTGCCAGCAGTACTGATACTAGAGATACGCAGTATTTT. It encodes CASSTDTRDTQYF.

CDR3 residues: CASSLLALAGSTDTQYF. Written as DNA, the CDR3 is TGTGCCAGCAGTTTATTGGCACTAGCGGGAAGCACAGATACGCAGTATTTT. The chain recombines TRBV28 with TRBJ2-3, with 10 nucleotides matching TRBD2. Germline V gives CDR1 MDHEN, CDR2 SYDVKM. The CDR3 length is 17 residues. Losses at the gene ends were 1 base for V and 0 bases for J; bases not matched to a gene: 4.

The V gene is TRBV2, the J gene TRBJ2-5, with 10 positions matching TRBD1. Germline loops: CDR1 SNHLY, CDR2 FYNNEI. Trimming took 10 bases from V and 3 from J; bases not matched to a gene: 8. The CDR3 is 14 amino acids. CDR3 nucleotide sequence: TGTGCCACTTCTAGGGGACAGGGGAAAGAGACCCAGTACTTC. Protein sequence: CATSRGQGKETQYF.

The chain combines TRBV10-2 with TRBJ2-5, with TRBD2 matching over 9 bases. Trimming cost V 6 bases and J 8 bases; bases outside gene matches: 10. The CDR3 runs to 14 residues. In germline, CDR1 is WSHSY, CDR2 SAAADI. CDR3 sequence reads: CASSLSGGSSTQYF. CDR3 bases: TGCGCCAGCAGCCTTAGCGGGGGCAGCAGCACCCAGTACTTC.